This T cell receptor (beta chain) is from a study of T cell changes during pregnancy in multiple sclerosis. Here immunoSEQ multiplex PCR was the method, and the copy in TCRdb shows in-frame clones only, minus some. The table lists approximately 30,000 clones, 85% to 90% of them singletons. Trimming stripped 0 bases from V and 5 bases from J, with 12 bases between. The CDR3 is 14 residues long. Germline V lookup: CDR1 SGDLS, CDR2 YYNGEE. This material consisted of CD8+ T cells from peripheral blood mononuclear cells, taken before pregnancy. V gene TRBV9 combines with J gene TRBJ2-7, with D tentatively TRBD2 (6 bases). The TCR was taken from a female donor with multiple sclerosis, enrolled in a pregnancy study. The CDR3 region is CASSVGGRGNEQYF. The DNA of the CDR3 is TGTGCCAGCAGCGTAGGGGGTCGGGGGAACGAGCAGTACTTC. The full variable domain, its missing parts supplied by reference TRBV9 and TRBJ2-7, is DSGVTQTPKHLITATGQRVTLRCSPRSGDLSVYWYQQSLDQGLQFLIQYYNGEERAKGNILERFSAQQFPDLHSELNLSSLELGDSALYFCASSVGGRGNEQYFGPGTRLTVT.